The 12 T cell receptor beta chains given below trace back to one sample, sequenced in a study of Ad26.COV2.S vaccination and SARS-CoV-2 variants. This table comes from immunoSEQ multiplex PCR, and its TCRdb copy is limited to in-frame clones, with some not included. The sample lists approximately 280,000 clones; approximately 89% were seen once. Indicated treatment: roughly 18 received Ad26.COV2.S at low or high dose, single or two shots; about 5 received placebo; per-sample allocation not given. Following the first vaccine or placebo injection, samples were taken on day 63. Sequences were derived from peripheral blood, sampled in a trial of Ad26.COV2.S vaccine versus placebo. Receptors originate from a person between 18 and 60 years old who received the Ad26.COV2.S COVID-19 vaccine or a placebo.

This chain connects TRBV18 to TRBJ2-6; D is uncertain. Germline assignment: CDR1 KGHSH and CDR2 LQKENI. This CDR3 has 18 amino acids. The V gene lost 5 bases and the J gene lost 0 bases, with 17 bases spanning the gap. CDR3 DNA sequence: TGTGCCAGCTCAAGGATCGGGCAGGAGAGCTCTGGGGCCAACGTCCTGACTTTC. Translating it yields CASSRIGQESSGANVLTF.

The chain recombines TRBV10-1 with TRBJ1-6; 9 nucleotides align to TRBD1. The CDR3 has 18 residues. Trimming removed 6 bases from V and 9 bases from J; junction bases left unmatched: 18. The germline CDR1 and CDR2 sequences are WNHNN and SYGVQD (reference sequence). The CDR3 protein is CASRSGTGWVCRSSPLHF. CDR3 nucleotide sequence: TGCGCCAGCAGATCTGGGACAGGGTGGGTTTGTCGCTCTTCACCCCTCCACTTT.

The J gene is TRBJ1-1, the V gene TRBV10-2, with D unclear. Germline V gives CDR1 WSHSY, CDR2 SAAADI. The V end was cut by 4 bases, the J end by 4 bases, with 13 bases between. This CDR3 is built from 14 residues. CDR3 protein: CASSVQDWGTEAFF. The CDR3 region has the DNA TGCGCCAGCAGTGTTCAGGATTGGGGCACTGAAGCTTTCTTT.

The chain is built from TRBV19 and TRBJ2-3, with TRBD1 matching 8 bases. Trimming took 7 bases from V and 2 from J; bases not matched to a gene: 5. Germline V lookup: CDR1 LNHDA, CDR2 SQIVND (reference sequence). The CDR3 totals 14 residues. This CDR3 reads CASTRTGNTDTQYF. CDR3 bases: TGTGCCAGTACCCGGACAGGGAACACAGATACGCAGTATTTT.

The rearrangement links TRBV4-2 to TRBJ2-7, with D tentatively TRBD1 (7 bases). This CDR3 contains 16 residues. Deletions cut 5 bases from V and 0 bases from J, with 17 bases between. The germline CDR1 and CDR2 sequences are LGHNA and YNFKEQ. The CDR3, as DNA: TGTGCCAGCAGCAAATCCAGGGGGGAGAGCTCCTACGAGCAGTACTTC. Protein sequence: CASSKSRGESSYEQYF.

The chain links TRBV6-1 to TRBJ2-1, with TRBD2 as a possible D gene (5 bases). V lost 2 bases to trimming and J lost 5 bases, with 13 bases between them. This CDR3 is built from 15 residues. The germline V gene encodes CDR1 MNHNS and CDR2 SASEGT. The CDR3 loop is CASSEFGGSNNEQFF. The DNA of the CDR3 is TGTGCCAGCAGTGAATTTGGCGGGTCGAACAATGAGCAGTTCTTC.

This clone appeared once. The chain combines TRBV6-1 with TRBJ2-5; D gene unclear. The V gene's germline CDR1 is MNHNS and CDR2 SASEGT. This CDR3 has 15 amino acids. The germline V and J ends were trimmed by 1 base and 2 bases, with 11 bases remaining between them. DNA of the CDR3: TGTGCCAGCAGTGAAGGGCCAGGCCCTCAAGAGACCCAGTACTTC. Its protein product is CASSEGPGPQETQYF.

The genes are TRBV21-1 and TRBJ1-2; the table's TRBD1 call for D was not verified on the DNA. TRBV21-1 is a known pseudogene. This CDR3 is 17 amino acids long. Written as DNA, the CDR3 is TGTGCCAGCAGAACAGGGACAGTTCCCCCACTTAACTATGGCTACACCTTC. Amino acids: CASRTGTVPPLNYGYTF.

The chain recombines TRBV5-1 with TRBJ2-1; 8 bases agree with TRBD2. V lost 4 bases to trimming and J lost 2 bases; unmatched junction nucleotides: 5. The CDR3 runs to 15 residues. The germline CDR1 and CDR2 sequences are SGHRS and YFSETQ. The CDR3 loop is CASSDWTSPYNEQFF. As DNA, the CDR3 is TGCGCCAGCAGCGACTGGACTAGCCCCTACAATGAGCAGTTCTTC.

This clone has just one count. This chain uses TRBV10-1 with TRBJ2-3; D gene uncertain. Trimming removed 2 bases from V and 6 bases from J, with 9 bases in between. Germline lookup yields CDR1 WNHNN and CDR2 SYGVQD (reference sequence). This CDR3 is 13 amino acids long. CDR3 sequence: CASSENGVDTQYF. CDR3 bases: TGCGCCAGCAGTGAGAATGGGGTGGATACGCAGTATTTT.

The chain recombines TRBV27 with TRBJ2-7; the D is unclear. The CDR3 length is 13 residues. Trimming removed 2 bases at V and 0 bases at J, with 5 bases between. Germline CDR1 reads MNHEY; CDR2 reads SMNVEV (reference sequence). Written as DNA, the CDR3 is TGTGCCAGCAGTTTAGGCACCTCCTACGAGCAGTACTTC. It codes for CASSLGTSYEQYF.

The chain combines TRBV6-5 with TRBJ2-6; D unclear. Germline CDR1 MNHEY, CDR2 SVGAGI. The CDR3 runs to 15 residues. Trimming removed 2 bases at V and 2 bases at J, with 7 bases between. CDR3 DNA: TGTGCCAGCAGTTACAGCCGAACTGGGGCCAACGTCCTGACTTTC. It specifies CASSYSRTGANVLTF.